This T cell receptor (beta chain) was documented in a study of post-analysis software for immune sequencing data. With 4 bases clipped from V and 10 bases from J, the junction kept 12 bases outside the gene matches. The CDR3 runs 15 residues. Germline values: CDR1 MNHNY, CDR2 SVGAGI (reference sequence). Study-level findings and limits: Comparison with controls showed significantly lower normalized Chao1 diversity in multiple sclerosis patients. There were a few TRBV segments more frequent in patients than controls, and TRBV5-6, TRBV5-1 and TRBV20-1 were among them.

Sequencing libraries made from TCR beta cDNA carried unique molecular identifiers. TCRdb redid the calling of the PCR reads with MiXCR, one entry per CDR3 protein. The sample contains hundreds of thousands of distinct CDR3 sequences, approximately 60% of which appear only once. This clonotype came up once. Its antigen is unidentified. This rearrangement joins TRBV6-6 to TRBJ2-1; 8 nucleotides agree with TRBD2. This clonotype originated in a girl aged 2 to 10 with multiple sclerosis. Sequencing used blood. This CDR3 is CASSSPGGSGGEQFF. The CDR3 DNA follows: TGTGCCAGCAGTTCCCCGGGGGGGTCTGGCGGGGAGCAGTTCTTC.